Below are 15 T cell receptor beta chains sequenced from a single sample in a study of beta chain features in type 1 diabetes. Sequencing targeted expressed TCRB transcripts, as all isolated RNA had been reverse transcribed. The repertoire was sequenced with immunoSEQ multiplex PCR; TCRdb's copy has only in-frame clones and lacks some. The sample includes 80,000 to 90,000 clones, 30% to 40% of them seen just once. Material: stem cell memory CD4+ T cells from blood. Every receptor here comes from a woman under 30 in good health.

The chain couples TRBV5-1 to TRBJ2-7; 7 bases are a match to TRBD1. J was trimmed by 5 bases and V by 2 bases; bases with no gene match: 7. Germline V gene lookup returns CDR1 SGHRS and CDR2 YFSETQ. The CDR3 covers 14 residues. CDR3 bases: TGCGCCAGCAGCTTTGGCCAGGGGGACGACGAGCAGTACTTC. It codes for CASSFGQGDDEQYF.

This clone was counted only a few times. The gene calls are TRBV11-3 and TRBJ1-1; 7 bases agree with TRBD1. CDR1 is SGHNT, CDR2 YENEEA, per germline. The CDR3 covers 13 residues. V lost 3 bases, J lost 8 bases, and 6 bases stayed unmatched. As DNA, the CDR3 is TGTGCCAGCAGCTTGGCTGAGGGGGCCGAAGCTTTCTTT. It translates to CASSLAEGAEAFF.

The sample holds a few counts of this clone. The chain employs TRBV5-6 and TRBJ2-5; the match to TRBD1 covers 7 bases. CDR1 and CDR2 from the germline V gene are SGHDT and YYEEEE. The CDR3 spans 14 residues. V shed 4 bases, J shed 5 bases, and the junction held 8 bases outside the gene matches. The CDR3 region has the DNA TGTGCCAGCAGCCCGCCCGACAGGGAGGAGACCCAGTACTTC. Its translation: CASSPPDREETQYF.

The chain uses TRBV19 and TRBJ1-5; D not certain. The V end was cut by 3 bases, the J end by 3 bases, with 9 bases between. CDR3 length equals 14 residues. Germline assignment: CDR1 LNHDA and CDR2 SQIVND (reference sequence). Here the CDR3 reads CASSIGWPNQPQHF. In DNA form, the CDR3 reads TGTGCCAGTAGTATCGGGTGGCCCAATCAGCCCCAGCATTTT. The full variable domain, in which reference TRBV19 and TRBJ1-5 provide the parts outside the CDR3, is DGGITQSPKYLFRKEGQNVTLSCEQNLNHDAMYWYRQDPGQGLRLIYYSQIVNDFQKGDIAEGYSVSREKKESFPLTVTSAQKNPTAFYLCASSIGWPNQPQHFGDGTRLSIL.

The chain joins TRBV4-2 to TRBJ1-2; 7 bases fit TRBD1. Trimming removed 0 bases from V and 3 bases from J; junction bases left unmatched: 4. The CDR3 spans 15 residues. The V gene's germline CDR1 is LGHNA and CDR2 YNFKEQ. CDR3 in DNA: TGTGCCAGCAGCCAAGACGGACAGGATTACTATGGCTACACCTTC. The encoded protein is CASSQDGQDYYGYTF.

This chain links TRBV2 with TRBJ1-2; a possible D gene is TRBD1 (5 bases). The V end was cut by 4 bases, the J end by 3 bases, with 9 bases between. Looked up from germline, CDR1 is SNHLY and CDR2 is FYNNEI. The CDR3 is 13 residues long. CDR3 amino acids: CASSAQGDYGYTF. The CDR3, as DNA: TGTGCCAGCAGTGCTCAGGGTGACTATGGCTACACCTTC.

The rearrangement joins TRBV10-3 to TRBJ1-2; 10 bases fit TRBD1. V gave up 3 bases and J gave up 8 bases; unmatched junction bases: 12. The CDR3 is made up of 16 amino acids. In germline, CDR1 is ENHRY, CDR2 SYGVKD. CDR3 DNA sequence: TGTGCCATCAGTGATCACAACCGGGACAGGGGATACGGCTACACCTTC. It translates to CAISDHNRDRGYGYTF.

This clone was found once. The rearrangement links TRBV4-3 to TRBJ2-6, with D perhaps matching TRBD1 (5 bases). With 1 base removed from V and 0 bases from J, the gap between germline ends came to 10 bases. The germline V gene has CDR1 LGHNA and CDR2 YSLEER. The CDR3 contains 17 residues. CDR3 loop: CASSQGQGFSGANVLTF. As DNA, the CDR3 is TGCGCCAGCAGCCAAGGGCAGGGTTTCTCTGGGGCCAACGTCCTGACTTTC.

In this sample, this clone turned up many times. The rearrangement joins TRBV10-3 to TRBJ2-5; D gene uncertain. Germline assignment: CDR1 ENHRY and CDR2 SYGVKD. The ends were cut back, 0 bases at V and 4 bases at J, with 6 bases in the middle. The CDR3 is 13 amino acids. The chain's CDR3 is CAISESELETQYF. CDR3 nucleotide sequence: TGTGCCATCAGTGAGTCGGAGCTAGAGACCCAGTACTTC.

The V and J genes are TRBV7-9 and TRBJ2-7; D is uncertain. The CDR3 is made up of 14 amino acids. Looked up from germline, CDR1 is SEHNR and CDR2 is FQNEAQ (reference sequence). Trimming shortened V by 1 base and J by 2 bases, and 9 bases separated the two germline ends. CDR3 bases: TGTGCCAGCAGCTTAGACGCGGAAACCTACGAGCAGTACTTC. Translating it yields CASSLDAETYEQYF.

The chain uses TRBV2 and TRBJ1-1, with D hard to call. Trimming shortened V by 6 bases and J by 5 bases, and 7 bases separated the two germline ends. Germline values: CDR1 SNHLY, CDR2 FYNNEI. This CDR3 region has 11 residues. In nucleotides, the CDR3 is TGTGCCAGCAGGGCAGTTACTGAAGCTTTCTTT. It encodes CASRAVTEAFF.

The V call is TRBV7-2, the J call TRBJ2-4; 12 bases line up with TRBD2. Trimming removed 0 bases from V and 7 bases from J; junction bases left unmatched: 16. The CDR3 runs to 20 residues. Looked up from germline, CDR1 is SGHTA and CDR2 is FQGNSA. CDR3: CASSLARSGLAGSDVNIQYF. The CDR3 region has the DNA TGTGCCAGCAGCTTAGCGCGGTCAGGACTAGCGGGGAGCGATGTGAACATTCAGTACTTC. The full variable domain, its missing parts supplied by reference TRBV7-2 and TRBJ2-4, is GAGVSQSPSNKVTEKGKDVELRCDPISGHTALYWYRQSLGQGLEFLIYFQGNSAPDKSGLPSDRFSAERTGGSVSTLTIQRTQQEDSAVYLCASSLARSGLAGSDVNIQYFGAGTRLSVL.

This clone was detected a few times. The DNA of the CDR3 is TGTGCCAGCTCACCGCTGCTTACAGAAATGGGTGGCTACACCTTC. Its protein product is CASSPLLTEMGGYTF. This chain uses TRBV18 with TRBJ1-2; D call uncertain. V lost 3 bases to trimming and J lost 7 bases, with 18 bases between them. CDR1 and CDR2 (germline): KGHSH, LQKENI. This CDR3 is built from 15 residues.

This chain joins TRBV9 and TRBJ2-7, with D perhaps matching TRBD1 (6 bases). Germline V gene lookup returns CDR1 SGDLS and CDR2 YYNGEE. Trimming shortened V by 4 bases and J by 3 bases, and 20 bases separated the two germline ends. The CDR3 runs to 16 residues. The CDR3 bases are TGTGCCAGCAGCCCCTCGACAGGTGTGATCGGCTACGAGCAGTACTTC. As protein: CASSPSTGVIGYEQYF.

This clone was observed a few times. The chain uses TRBV7-2 and TRBJ2-3; TRBD1 is a possible D gene (5 bases). Germline CDR1 SGHTA, CDR2 FQGNSA. The CDR3 runs 16 residues. The V end lost 1 base, the J end lost 7 bases, and 18 bases lay between the germline ends. The CDR3 reads CASSLGTSAGAYTQYF. DNA of the CDR3: TGTGCCAGCAGCTTAGGAACCTCGGCTGGGGCTTATACGCAGTATTTT.